These 11 T cell receptor beta chains share one sample of origin, sequenced in a study of blood T cell repertoires in COVID-19. Profiled with immunoSEQ multiplex PCR; TCRdb holds only in-frame clones, not every one. Among 130,000 to 150,000 clones listed, just under 85% were seen once. Material for sequencing was peripheral blood. The receptors shown here come from a woman between 40 and 55 years old with active or convalescent COVID-19.

The rearrangement links TRBV5-4 to TRBJ2-2, with D perhaps TRBD2 (7 bases). Germline CDR1 SGHNT, CDR2 YYREEE (reference sequence). The CDR3 is made up of 18 amino acids. Between the trimmed V and J ends, which lost 1 base and 0 bases, there was a span of 16 bases. CDR3 bases: TGTGCCAGCAGCTTGAGGGGGAGGGCAGGGGCGAACACCGGGGAGCTGTTTTTT. Amino acid sequence: CASSLRGRAGANTGELFF.

The genes are TRBV29-1 and TRBJ2-1; possibly TRBD2 for D (5 bases). The CDR3 totals 11 residues. V gave up 7 bases and J gave up 2 bases, with 6 bases separating them. CDR1 SQVTM and CDR2 ANQGSEA come from the germline V gene. The CDR3 is CSAGAYNEQFF. The CDR3 bases are TGCAGCGCCGGGGCCTACAATGAGCAGTTCTTC.

The chain carries TRBV5-4 and TRBJ2-6, with 10 positions matching TRBD2. Losses at the gene ends were 0 bases for V and 0 bases for J; bases not matched to a gene: 6. The CDR3 runs to 19 residues. Germline assignment: CDR1 SGHNT and CDR2 YYREEE (reference sequence). CDR3 bases: TGTGCCAGCAGCTTGGGGCTAGCGGGAGCGAGCTCTGGGGCCAACGTCCTGACTTTC. This gives the protein CASSLGLAGASSGANVLTF.

The chain combines TRBV10-3 with TRBJ2-7; 9 nucleotides align to TRBD1. The ends lost 3 bases at V and 7 bases at J; junction bases unmatched: 4. CDR1 is ENHRY and CDR2 is SYGVKD in the germline V gene. This CDR3 has 13 amino acids. CDR3 sequence: CAISEQGAREQYF. The CDR3 nucleotides read TGTGCCATCAGTGAACAGGGGGCGAGGGAGCAGTACTTC.

The V and J genes are TRBV28 and TRBJ1-2; TRBD1 agrees at 7 bases. The junction had 2 bases not matched to a gene; V was cut back by 0 bases and J by 4 bases. This CDR3 spans 14 amino acids. Germline CDR1 MDHEN, CDR2 SYDVKM. The chain's CDR3 is CASSLWQGGYGYTF. The CDR3 DNA is TGTGCCAGCAGTTTATGGCAGGGGGGCTATGGCTACACCTTC.

The count of this clone is one. The rearrangement uses TRBV19 and TRBJ2-2; D call uncertain. The V end lost 1 base, the J end lost 4 bases, and 13 bases lay between the germline ends. CDR1 and CDR2 (germline): LNHDA, SQIVND (reference sequence). The CDR3 extends over 16 amino acids. This CDR3 reads CASSIGAVLPTGELFF. In nucleotides, the CDR3 is TGTGCCAGTAGTATAGGGGCAGTTCTTCCCACCGGGGAGCTGTTTTTT.

This chain connects TRBV6-4 to TRBJ1-1, with D tentatively TRBD1 (6 bases). CDR3 size: 15 residues. Trimming shortened V by 4 bases and J by 4 bases, and 16 bases separated the two germline ends. Germline CDR1 MRHNA, CDR2 SNTAGT. CDR3 loop: CASSAQGGGGTEAFF. As DNA, the CDR3 is TGTGCCAGCAGTGCCCAGGGAGGGGGGGGCACTGAAGCTTTCTTT.

V usage is TRBV7-2 and J usage is TRBJ1-3; a possible D gene is TRBD1 (5 bases). The CDR3 has 12 amino acids. With 5 bases removed from V and 8 bases from J, the gap between germline ends came to 10 bases. CDR1 is SGHTA and CDR2 is FQGNSA in the germline V gene. For the CDR3, the DNA is TGTGCCAGCAGCCCGTGGGGGGACACCATATATTTT. Translating gives CASSPWGDTIYF.

The chain links TRBV9 to TRBJ2-2, with 9 bases that match TRBD2. V lost 7 bases and J lost 2; bases outside the gene matches: 3. The CDR3 is 14 amino acids. From germline, CDR1 is SGDLS and CDR2 YYNGEE. The CDR3 nucleotides read TGTGCCAGCTGCGGGGGGGTCAACACCGGGGAGCTGTTTTTT. Translated: CASCGGVNTGELFF.

The chain has TRBV27 and TRBJ2-7; TRBD1 matches 10 bases. The CDR3 spans 14 residues. Germline V gene sequence: CDR1 MNHEY, CDR2 SMNVEV (reference sequence). J was trimmed by 0 bases and V by 4 bases; bases with no gene match: 0. CDR3: CASSWDRGSYEQYF. In DNA, the CDR3 is TGTGCCAGCAGTTGGGACAGGGGCTCCTACGAGCAGTACTTC.

The CDR3 nucleotides read TGTGCCACCAGCAGCGAGGACAGGGGCCGAGACTATGGCTACACCTTC. It specifies CATSSEDRGRDYGYTF. The chain uses TRBV15 and TRBJ1-2; 9 bases are shared with TRBD1. Per the germline V gene, CDR1 is LNHNV and CDR2 is YYDKDF (reference sequence). This CDR3 contains 16 residues. V lost 3 bases, J lost 3 bases, and 8 bases stayed unmatched.